The clone carrying this TCR beta chain has a handful of counts. Trimming removed 9 bases at V and 0 bases at J, with 11 bases between. This CDR3 is 13 amino acids long. Germline-derived CDR1 and CDR2 are LNHNV and YYDKDF (reference sequence). This specimen comes from a study of identical twins. TCRdb used MiXCR to reprocess the 5' RACE reads, holding one entry per CDR3 protein. The sample contains around 340,000 distinct CDR3 sequences, around 12% of which appear only once. The same data also went into a second study, on yellow fever vaccine responses in identical twins.

The receptor was isolated from a woman younger than 30 in good health. V is TRBV15 and J is TRBJ2-5; D is uncertain. Sequencing used CD8+ T cells sorted from blood. CDR3 DNA sequence: TGTGCCACGGGCCAGACCAACCAAGAGACCCAGTACTTC. It specifies CATGQTNQETQYF. The full variable domain, in which reference TRBV15 and TRBJ2-5 provide the parts outside the CDR3, is DAMVIQNPRYQVTQFGKPVTLSCSQTLNHNVMYWYQQKSSQAPKLLFHYYDKDFNNEADTPDNFQSRRPNTSFCFLDIRSPGLGDTAMYLCATGQTNQETQYFGPGTRLLVL.